Listed below are T cell receptor beta chains from one sample, sequenced in a study of T-cell reconstitution after alpha-beta-depleted transplantation in children. One entry per CDR3 protein, called by TCRdb with MiXCR from the PCR reads. The data hold hundreds of thousands of distinct CDR3 sequences, with roughly 14% observed a single time. The material was PBMCs, obtained before TCRalphabeta/CD19-depleted stem cell transplant. The receptors were gathered from a girl under 10 years old with congenital amegakaryocytic thrombocytopenia, due to receive a stem cell transplant. The CDR3 runs from the conserved cysteine through the conserved F or W.

j_gene	len	v_gene	CDR3aa
TRBJ2-5	18	TRBV7-8	CASSLDDRMWTEQETQYF
TRBJ2-7	16	TRBV20-1	CSARPGIQTSIDEQYF
TRBJ2-3	14	TRBV20-1	CSARRPHGTDTQYF
TRBJ2-1	11	TRBV29-1	CSGLSGSEQFF
TRBJ2-1	15	TRBV6-5	CASSYLGSSGNEQFF
TRBJ2-1	16	TRBV5-1	CASSLDGREVYNEQFF
TRBJ1-5	13	TRBV20-1	CSARGSENQPQHF
TRBJ1-1	17	TRBV5-1	CASSLGKGEYKATEAFF
TRBJ1-2	13	TRBV6-5	CASSYTGNYGYTF
TRBJ2-1	14	TRBV7-2	CASSLYSGRVEQFF
TRBJ1-2	12	TRBV29-1	CSVDLRGDGYTF
TRBJ1-2	13	TRBV12-3/TRBV12-4	CASSPYRDYGYTF
TRBJ2-5	15	TRBV11-1	CASSPPSAGEETQYF
TRBJ2-3	13	TRBV24-1	CATSDPHLDTQYF
TRBJ1-1	15	TRBV12-3/TRBV12-4	CASSPGQGMPFEAFF
TRBJ1-1	14	TRBV20-1	CRLDTRSLNTEAFF
TRBJ2-1	13	TRBV7-9	CASSLGGYTEQFF
TRBJ2-4	15	TRBV5-1	CASSLLAGSKNIQYF
TRBJ2-3	12	TRBV29-1	CSVEGDADTQYF
TRBJ2-1	14	TRBV10-3	CAISESQVYNEQFF
TRBJ2-1	16	TRBV5-1	CASSPGPMSGNNEQFF
TRBJ2-5	15	TRBV12-3/TRBV12-4	CASRTSGGPQETQYF
TRBJ1-1	15	TRBV9	CASSAGAGVGTEAFF
TRBJ2-2	14	TRBV11-2	CASSLDVYTGELFF
TRBJ2-1	12	TRBV28	CASSHPGNEQFF
TRBJ2-7	14	TRBV27	CASSPWDSSYEQYF
TRBJ2-2	17	TRBV5-1	CASSFSQGLARTGELFF
TRBJ2-2	14	TRBV7-2	CASSSGRAPGKLFF
TRBJ2-2	14	TRBV4-1	CASSQVRNTGELFF
TRBJ2-3	13	TRBV11-2	CASTHLQGDTQYF
TRBJ2-1	20	TRBV7-9	CASSLLLRLAGGLTFNEQFF
TRBJ1-2	15	TRBV6-1	CASRSGLRIVYGYTF
TRBJ2-2	10	TRBV7-9	CASSFAELFF
TRBJ2-1	16	TRBV20-1	CCASYRGREGLDEQFF
TRBJ2-7	15	TRBV27	CASSLQGTEAYEQYF
TRBJ2-7	15	TRBV18	CASSSTAGAAYEQYF
TRBJ2-2	14	TRBV7-8	CASSLARPPGELFF
TRBJ2-4	14	TRBV4-2	CASSQVLRVNIQYF